The 4 T cell receptor beta chains presented below share a single source sample, sequenced in a study of cytomegalovirus exposure and HLA in healthy donors. The PCR made use of 60 Vbeta and 13 Jbeta primers. This table comes from immunoSEQ multiplex PCR, and its TCRdb copy is limited to in-frame clones, with some not included. The table records some 140,000 clones, 82% of them present only once. Sequenced material: PBMCs. Receptors were obtained from a woman in her forties or fifties in good health and CMV-seropositive.

V and J are TRBV5-1 and TRBJ2-1; D may be TRBD2 (5 bases). Germline assignment: CDR1 SGHRS and CDR2 YFSETQ. V was cut by 4 bases and J by 6 bases, with 8 bases left in between. The length of the CDR3 is 12 residues. The CDR3 bases are TGCGCCAGCAGCCCGGGGTTCAATGAGCAGTTCTTC. This encodes CASSPGFNEQFF.

The chain recombines TRBV6-1 with TRBJ2-1; 8 bases map to TRBD2. The CDR3 contains 15 residues. The J segment lost 1 base and the V segment lost 7 bases, leaving 6 bases of the junction unmatched. CDR1 is MNHNS, CDR2 SASEGT, per germline. CDR3 DNA sequence: TGTGCCAGCAATCCCAGCGGGAGATCCTACAATGAGCAGTTCTTC. It encodes CASNPSGRSYNEQFF.

This clone was recorded a few times. The V call is TRBV7-9, the J call TRBJ2-3; tentatively, D is TRBD2 (5 bases). V was cut by 5 bases and J by 0 bases, with 21 bases left in between. Germline loops: CDR1 SEHNR, CDR2 FQNEAQ (reference sequence). The CDR3 spans 18 residues. CDR3 sequence reads: CASSPTWTLIPSTDTQYF. CDR3 coding DNA: TGTGCCAGCAGCCCTACGTGGACTCTGATTCCTAGCACAGATACGCAGTATTTT. Looking up the rest from reference TRBV7-9 and TRBJ2-3 gives the full variable domain: DTGVSQNPRHKITKRGQNVTFRCDPISEHNRLYWYRQTLGQGPEFLTYFQNEAQLEKSRLLSDRFSAERPKGSFSTLEIQRTEQGDSAMYLCASSPTWTLIPSTDTQYFGPGTRLTVL.

The genes are TRBV5-4 and TRBJ1-5; the D is unclear. CDR1 is SGHNT and CDR2 is YYREEE in the germline V gene (reference sequence). Trimming left V 0 bases short and J 9 bases short, with 28 bases between. This CDR3 region has 19 residues. CDR3 sequence: CASSLGWAEDVAPDGPQHF. As DNA, the CDR3 is TGTGCCAGCAGCTTGGGTTGGGCCGAAGACGTGGCTCCCGATGGGCCCCAGCATTTT.